This T cell receptor beta chain was captured in a study of beta chain features in type 1 diabetes. Study-wide context: Analysis included around 100 million sorted cells drawn from all samples. Study-wide results and limits: Researchers caution that PCR might favor shorter templates, equally among patients and controls. In all four CD4+ subsets, TCRB CDR3 length was significantly, moderately reduced in type 1 diabetes.

Without exception, sorted populations had purity beyond 95%. This clone has at least ten counts. Its specificity is unknown. This CDR3 has 16 residues. From germline, CDR1 is MDHEN and CDR2 SYDVKM. Trimming cost V 5 bases and J 0 bases; bases outside gene matches: 3. Isolated RNA was reverse transcribed in full, so expressed TCRB transcripts were sequenced. Only in-frame clones appear in the TCRdb table, and some are missing; sequencing was by immunoSEQ multiplex PCR. The sample shows 600,000 to 650,000 clones, roughly a sixth of them seen only once. This rearrangement joins TRBV28 to TRBJ2-2, with 10 bases fitting TRBD1. This TCR derives from a man aged 18 to 35 in good health. Sequencing was performed on naive CD4+ T cells from blood. The CDR3 DNA reads as TGTGCCAGCAGTCCCGGACAGGGGGCGAACACCGGGGAGCTGTTTTTT. Translated: CASSPGQGANTGELFF.